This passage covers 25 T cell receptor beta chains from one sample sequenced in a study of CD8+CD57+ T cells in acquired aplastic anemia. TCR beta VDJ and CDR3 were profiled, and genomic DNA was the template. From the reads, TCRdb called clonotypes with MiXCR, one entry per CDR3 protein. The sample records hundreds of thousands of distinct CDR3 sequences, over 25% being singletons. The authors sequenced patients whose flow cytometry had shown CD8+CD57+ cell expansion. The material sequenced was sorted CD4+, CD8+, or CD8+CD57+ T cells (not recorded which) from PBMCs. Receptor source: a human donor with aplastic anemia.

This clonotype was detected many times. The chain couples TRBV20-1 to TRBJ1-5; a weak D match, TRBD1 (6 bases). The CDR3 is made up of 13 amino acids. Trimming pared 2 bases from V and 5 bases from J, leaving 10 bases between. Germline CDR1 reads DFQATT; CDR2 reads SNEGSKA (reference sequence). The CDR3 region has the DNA TGCAGTGCTAGAAGGGGGGCCGATCAGCCCCAGCATTTT. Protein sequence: CSARRGADQPQHF.

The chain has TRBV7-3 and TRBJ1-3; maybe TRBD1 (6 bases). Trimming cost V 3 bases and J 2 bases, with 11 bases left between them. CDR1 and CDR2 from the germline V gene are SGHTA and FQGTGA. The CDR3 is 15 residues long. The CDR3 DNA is TGTGCCAGCAGCTTTACAGGGAAGGCTGGAAACACCATATATTTT. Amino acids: CASSFTGKAGNTIYF.

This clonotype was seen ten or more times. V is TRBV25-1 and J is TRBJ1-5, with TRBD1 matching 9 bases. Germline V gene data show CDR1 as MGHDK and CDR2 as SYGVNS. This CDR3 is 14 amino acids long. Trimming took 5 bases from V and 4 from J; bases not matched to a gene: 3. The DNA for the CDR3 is TGTGCCAGCAGTATGACAGGGGGTAATCAGCCCCAGCATTTT. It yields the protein CASSMTGGNQPQHF.

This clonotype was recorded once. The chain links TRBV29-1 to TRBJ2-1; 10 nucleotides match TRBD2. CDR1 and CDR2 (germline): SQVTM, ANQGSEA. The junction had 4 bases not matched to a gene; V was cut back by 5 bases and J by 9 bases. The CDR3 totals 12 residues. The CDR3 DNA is TGCAGCGTTCCGAGGACTAGCGGTGAGCAGTTCTTC. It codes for CSVPRTSGEQFF.

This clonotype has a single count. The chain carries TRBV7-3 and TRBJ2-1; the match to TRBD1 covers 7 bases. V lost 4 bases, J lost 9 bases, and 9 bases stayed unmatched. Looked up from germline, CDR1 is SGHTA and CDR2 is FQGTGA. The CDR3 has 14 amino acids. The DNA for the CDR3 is TGTGCCAGCAGCTCAGGGGGTGACTCTCCTGAGCAGTTCTTC. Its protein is CASSSGGDSPEQFF.

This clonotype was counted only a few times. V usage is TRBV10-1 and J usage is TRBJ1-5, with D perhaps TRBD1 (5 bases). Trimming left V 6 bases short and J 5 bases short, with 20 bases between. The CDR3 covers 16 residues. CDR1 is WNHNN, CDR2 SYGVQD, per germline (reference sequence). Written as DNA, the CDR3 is TGCGCCAGCAGCTTGGGGGGTGTCGGGGGTCATCAGCCCCAGCATTTT. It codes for CASSLGGVGGHQPQHF.

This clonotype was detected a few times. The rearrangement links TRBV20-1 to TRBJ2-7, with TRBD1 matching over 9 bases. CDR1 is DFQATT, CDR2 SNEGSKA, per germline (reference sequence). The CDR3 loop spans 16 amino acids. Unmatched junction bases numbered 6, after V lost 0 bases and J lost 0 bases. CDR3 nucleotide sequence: TGCAGTGCTAGAGACCCGGGACAGGGAGTCTCCTACGAGCAGTACTTC. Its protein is CSARDPGQGVSYEQYF.

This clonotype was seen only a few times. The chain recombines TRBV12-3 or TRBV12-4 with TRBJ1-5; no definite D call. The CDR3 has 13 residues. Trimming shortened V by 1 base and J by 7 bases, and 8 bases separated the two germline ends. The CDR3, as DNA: TGTGCCAGCAGTTTAGAGGTAAAACAGCCCCAGCATTTT. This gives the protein CASSLEVKQPQHF.

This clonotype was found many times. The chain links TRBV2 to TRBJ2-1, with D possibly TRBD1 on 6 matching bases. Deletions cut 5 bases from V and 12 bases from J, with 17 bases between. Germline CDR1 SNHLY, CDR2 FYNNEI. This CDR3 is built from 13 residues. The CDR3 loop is CASSYQQGSRQFF. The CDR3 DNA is TGTGCCAGCAGTTACCAACAGGGTTCTAGGCAGTTCTTC.

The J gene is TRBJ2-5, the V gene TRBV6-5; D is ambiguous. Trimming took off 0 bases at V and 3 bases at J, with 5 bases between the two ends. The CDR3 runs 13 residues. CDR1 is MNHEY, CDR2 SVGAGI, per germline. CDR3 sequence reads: CASSYSRKETQYF. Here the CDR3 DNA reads TGTGCCAGCAGTTACTCCAGGAAAGAGACCCAGTACTTC.

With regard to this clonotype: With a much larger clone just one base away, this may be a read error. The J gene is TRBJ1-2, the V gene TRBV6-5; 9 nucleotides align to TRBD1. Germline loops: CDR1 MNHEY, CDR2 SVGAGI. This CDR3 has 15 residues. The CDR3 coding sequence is TGTGCCATCAGTTACTCGACGGGACAGGGCTATGGCTACACCTTC. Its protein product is CAISYSTGQGYGYTF.

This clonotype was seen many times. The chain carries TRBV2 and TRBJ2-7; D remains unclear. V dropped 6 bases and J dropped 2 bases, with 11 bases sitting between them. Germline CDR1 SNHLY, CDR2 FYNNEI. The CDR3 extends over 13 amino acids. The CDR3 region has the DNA TGTGCCAGCAGAGATGACGGAACCTACGAGCAGTACTTC. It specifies CASRDDGTYEQYF.

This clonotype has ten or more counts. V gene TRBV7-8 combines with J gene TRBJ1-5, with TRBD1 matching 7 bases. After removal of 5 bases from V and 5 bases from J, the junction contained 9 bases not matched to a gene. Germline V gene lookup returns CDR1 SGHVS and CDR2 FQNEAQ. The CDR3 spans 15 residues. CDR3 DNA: TGTGCCAGCAGCCCCCAGACAGGGCCCGATCAGCCCCAGCATTTT. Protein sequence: CASSPQTGPDQPQHF. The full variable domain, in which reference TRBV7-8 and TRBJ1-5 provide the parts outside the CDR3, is GAGVSQSPRYKVAKRGQDVALRCDPISGHVSLFWYQQALGQGPEFLTYFQNEAQLDKSGLPSDRFFAERPEGSVSTLKIQRTQQEDSAVYLCASSPQTGPDQPQHFGDGTRLSIL.

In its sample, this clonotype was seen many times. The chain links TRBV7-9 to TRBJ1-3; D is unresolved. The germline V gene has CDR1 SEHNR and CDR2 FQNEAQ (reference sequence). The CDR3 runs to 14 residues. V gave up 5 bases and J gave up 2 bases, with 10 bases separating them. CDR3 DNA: TGTGCCAGCAGCCCCTCGGGGACTGGAAACACCATATATTTT. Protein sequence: CASSPSGTGNTIYF. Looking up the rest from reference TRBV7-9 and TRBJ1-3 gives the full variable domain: DTGVSQNPRHKITKRGQNVTFRCDPISEHNRLYWYRQTLGQGPEFLTYFQNEAQLEKSRLLSDRFSAERPKGSFSTLEIQRTEQGDSAMYLCASSPSGTGNTIYFGEGSWLTVV.

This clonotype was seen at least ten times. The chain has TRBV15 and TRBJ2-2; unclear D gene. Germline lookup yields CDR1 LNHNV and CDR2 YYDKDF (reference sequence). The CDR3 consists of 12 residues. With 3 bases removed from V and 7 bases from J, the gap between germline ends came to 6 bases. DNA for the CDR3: TGTGCCACCAGCAGGCAGTTCGGGGAGCTGTTTTTT. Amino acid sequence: CATSRQFGELFF.

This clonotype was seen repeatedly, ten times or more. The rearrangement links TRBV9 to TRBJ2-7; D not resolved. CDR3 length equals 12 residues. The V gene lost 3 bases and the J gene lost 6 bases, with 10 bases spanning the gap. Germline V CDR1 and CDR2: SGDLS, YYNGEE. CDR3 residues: CASSGPGSEQYF. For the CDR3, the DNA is TGTGCCAGCAGCGGGCCCGGGTCCGAGCAGTACTTC.

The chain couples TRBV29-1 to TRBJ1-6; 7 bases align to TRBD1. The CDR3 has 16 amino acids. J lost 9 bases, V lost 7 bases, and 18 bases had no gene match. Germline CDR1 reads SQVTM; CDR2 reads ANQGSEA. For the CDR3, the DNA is TGCAGCGCACTGACAGGGCGTGAGGGCTGGGGTTCACCCCTCCACTTT. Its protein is CSALTGREGWGSPLHF.

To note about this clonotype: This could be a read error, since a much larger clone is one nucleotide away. CDR3 coding DNA: TGTGCCAGCAGGACAACTAGCACAGATACGCAGTATTTT. Protein: CASRTTSTDTQYF. The chain combines TRBV10-3 with TRBJ2-3; perhaps TRBD1 as D (5 bases). CDR3 length equals 13 residues. Germline V lookup: CDR1 ENHRY, CDR2 SYGVKD. V was clipped by 10 bases and J by 0 bases, with 11 bases between them.

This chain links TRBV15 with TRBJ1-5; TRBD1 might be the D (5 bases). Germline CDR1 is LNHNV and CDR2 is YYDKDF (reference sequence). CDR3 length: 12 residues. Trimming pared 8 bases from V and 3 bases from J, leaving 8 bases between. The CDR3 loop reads CATAGYNQPQHF. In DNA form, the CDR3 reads TGTGCCACCGCAGGGTACAATCAGCCCCAGCATTTT.

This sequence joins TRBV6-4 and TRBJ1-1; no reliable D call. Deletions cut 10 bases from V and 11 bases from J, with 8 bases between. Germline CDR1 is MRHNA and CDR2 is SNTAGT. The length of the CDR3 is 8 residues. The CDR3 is CATRRAFF. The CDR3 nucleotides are TGTGCCACCCGGCGGGCTTTCTTT.

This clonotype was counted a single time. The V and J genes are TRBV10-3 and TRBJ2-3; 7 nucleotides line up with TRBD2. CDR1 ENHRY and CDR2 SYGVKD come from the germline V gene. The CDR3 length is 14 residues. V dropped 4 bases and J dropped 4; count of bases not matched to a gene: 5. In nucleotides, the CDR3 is TGTGCCATCAGTGGCAGCGGGGCCGCAGATACGCAGTATTTT. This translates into CAISGSGAADTQYF.

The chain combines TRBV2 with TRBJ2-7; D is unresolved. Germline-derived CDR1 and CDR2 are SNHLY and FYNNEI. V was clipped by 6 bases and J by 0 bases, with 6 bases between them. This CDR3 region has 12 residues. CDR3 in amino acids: CASSGYSYEQYF. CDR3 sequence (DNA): TGTGCCAGCAGCGGCTACTCCTACGAGCAGTACTTC. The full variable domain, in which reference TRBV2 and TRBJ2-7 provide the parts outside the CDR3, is EPEVTQTPSHQVTQMGQEVILRCVPISNHLYFYWYRQILGQKVEFLVSFYNNEISEKSEIFDDQFSVERPDGSNFTLKIRSTKLEDSAMYFCASSGYSYEQYFGPGTRLTVT.

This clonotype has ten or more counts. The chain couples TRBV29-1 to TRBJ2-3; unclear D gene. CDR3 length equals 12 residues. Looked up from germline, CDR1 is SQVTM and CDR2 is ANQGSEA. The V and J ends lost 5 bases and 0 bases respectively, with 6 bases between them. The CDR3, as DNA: TGCAGCGTTACAACTAGCACAGATACGCAGTATTTT. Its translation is CSVTTSTDTQYF.

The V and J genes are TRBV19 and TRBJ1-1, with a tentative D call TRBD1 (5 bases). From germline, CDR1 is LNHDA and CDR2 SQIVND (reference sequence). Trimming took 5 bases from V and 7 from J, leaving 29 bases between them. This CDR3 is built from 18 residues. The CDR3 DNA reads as TGTGCCAGTAGTTACATCGTCGCAGGGACGGGGGAAGGTGGTGAAGCTTTCTTT. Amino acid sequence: CASSYIVAGTGEGGEAFF.

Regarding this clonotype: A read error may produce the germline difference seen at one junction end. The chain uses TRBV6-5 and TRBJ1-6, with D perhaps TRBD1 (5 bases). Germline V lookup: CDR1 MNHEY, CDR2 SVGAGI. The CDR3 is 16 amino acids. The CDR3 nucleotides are TGTGCCAGCAGTTACTTAGCGGGACGGGGTAATCCACCCCTCCACTTT. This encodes CASSYLAGRGNPPLHF.